The following is a TCR beta chain sequence with its context. The antigen is unknown. The data stem from a study of T cells in Graves' hyperthyroidism and ophthalmopathy. The study's findings and limits: Stable hyperthyroidism and ophthalmopathy were separated using 13 V-J signatures.

Exclusion followed for patients with uncontrolled infection, other autoimmune disease, pregnancy or lactation. Diagnoses were established using clinical symptoms, serum thyroxine and TRAb, thyroid ultrasound and orbital computed tomography. The investigators amplified TCR beta CDR3 regions from RNA transcripts. First-round RT-PCR targeting the TCR CDR3 was performed with the HTBI primer set. From the multiplex PCR reads, TCRdb called clonotypes with MiXCR, one entry per CDR3 protein. The sample has roughly 500,000 distinct CDR3 sequences, about 45% seen once. Germline CDR1 reads SGHDN; CDR2 reads FVKESK. V was pared by 4 bases and J by 1 base, with 10 bases of the junction left unmatched. The CDR3 has 17 residues.

Input material: peripheral blood or thyroid tissue (not recorded which). The clonotype was recovered from an adult woman with Graves' disease, either hyperthyroidism or ophthalmopathy (not recorded which). The rearrangement uses TRBV14 and TRBJ1-1; 9 bases match TRBD1. The CDR3 region is CASSRTGQGGWNTEAFF. CDR3 bases: TGTGCCAGCAGCCGAACGGGACAGGGAGGATGGAACACTGAAGCTTTCTTT.